The 4 T cell receptor beta chains below come from one sample, sequenced in a study of blood T cell repertoires in COVID-19 (TCRdb year 2020). The method behind the library was the immunoSEQ multiplex PCR assay. Imported from immuneACCESS, the table was reduced by TCRdb to in-frame sequences with V and J called. These copies leave out some clones; in studies compared against another copy, an unresolved V gene accounts for under half, and the cause of the remainder is not known. The table for this sample lists roughly 250,000 clones; approximately 83% of them were counted only once. The ten top clones hold 3.5% to 5.5% of the sample. The specimen sequenced was PBMCs or T cells enriched from blood (not recorded which). The receptors were gathered from a woman aged 30 to 39 who had recovered from COVID-19.

The rearrangement uses TRBV7-9 and TRBJ1-4; TRBD1 aligns across 9 bases. From germline, CDR1 is SEHNR and CDR2 FQNEAQ (reference sequence). The ends lost 5 bases at V and 8 bases at J; junction bases unmatched: 6. The length of the CDR3 is 14 residues. The CDR3 DNA follows: TGTGCCAGCAGCCTACAGGGGGCGAGGGAAAAACTGTTTTTT. Protein: CASSLQGAREKLFF.

The chain recombines TRBV7-2 with TRBJ1-5; the match to TRBD1 covers 7 bases. Germline V gives CDR1 SGHTA, CDR2 FQGNSA. J lost 7 bases, V lost 6 bases, and 9 bases had no gene match. This CDR3 contains 14 residues. The CDR3 sequence is CASSSARGSQPQHF. For the CDR3, the DNA is TGTGCCAGCAGTTCAGCCAGGGGGTCGCAGCCCCAGCATTTT.

The gene calls are TRBV6-1 and TRBJ1-2; 8 bases are a match to TRBD1. Germline V CDR1 and CDR2: MNHNS, SASEGT. J was trimmed by 5 bases and V by 3 bases; bases with no gene match: 5. The CDR3 has 14 residues. The CDR3: CASSDGQGIYGYTF. DNA of the CDR3: TGTGCCAGCAGTGACGGACAGGGCATATATGGCTACACCTTC.

The V gene is TRBV5-1, the J gene TRBJ1-1; maybe TRBD1 (5 bases). Germline V CDR1 and CDR2: SGHRS, YFSETQ. The CDR3 has 13 residues. V was clipped by 6 bases and J by 7 bases, with 16 bases between them. CDR3 coding DNA: TGCGCCAGCAAACGGACACTTGGGAATGAAGCTTTCTTT. Protein sequence: CASKRTLGNEAFF.